These T cell receptor beta chains were read from a single sample in a study of CD8 T cells in ankylosing spondylitis. TCRdb fed the 5' RACE reads into MiXCR, producing one record per CDR3 protein. The sample records fewer than 550,000 distinct CDR3 sequences, approximately 5% being singletons. The sequencing sample was made of blood, either unsorted or a sorted T cell fraction (not recorded which). The receptor set was obtained from a male donor with ankylosing spondylitis. Each CDR3 is given with its conserved first and last residue. Fields, in order: CDR3 length, clone size, V gene, D gene, J gene, CDR3 protein, CDR3 DNA. A D gene is named only where the DNA matches it firmly. Rows give clone size only sometimes, using once, few, many, or a class for an expanded clone.

length: 16
size: many
V: TRBV10-1
D: .
J: TRBJ2-1
CDR3: CASSDAEPLSYNEQFF
DNA: TGCGCCAGCAGTGACGCTGAACCCCTCTCCTACAATGAGCAGTTCTTC

length: 15
size: many
V: TRBV24-1
D: .
J: TRBJ2-7
CDR3: CATSDATGRYYEQYF
DNA: TGTGCCACCAGTGATGCGACAGGCCGCTACTACGAGCAGTACTTC

length: 13
size: many
V: TRBV28
D: .
J: TRBJ2-4
CDR3: CASSSGTGNIQYF
DNA: TGTGCCAGCAGTTCCGGGACGGGGAACATTCAGTACTTC

length: 13
size: many
V: TRBV5-1
D: .
J: TRBJ1-1
CDR3: CASSFFEDTEAFF
DNA: TGCGCCAGCAGCTTCTTCGAGGACACTGAAGCTTTCTTT

length: 11
size: many
V: TRBV20-1
D: .
J: TRBJ2-7
CDR3: CSGTRVYEQYF
DNA: TGCAGTGGTACCAGGGTTTACGAGCAGTACTTC

length: 13
size: many
V: TRBV9
D: .
J: TRBJ2-3
CDR3: CASSSLLTDTQYF
DNA: TGTGCCAGCAGCTCCCTACTCACAGATACGCAGTATTTT

length: 15
size: many
V: TRBV24-1
D: .
J: TRBJ1-3
CDR3: CATSVGGPSGNTIYF
DNA: TGTGCCACCAGTGTTGGGGGCCCGTCTGGAAACACCATATATTTT

length: 13
size: many
V: TRBV6-2/TRBV6-3
D: .
J: TRBJ1-1
CDR3: CASRVQGIAEAFF
DNA: TGTGCCAGCAGGGTACAGGGTATCGCTGAAGCTTTCTTT

length: 13
size: many
V: TRBV15
D: .
J: TRBJ2-3
CDR3: CATSRVLTDTQYF
DNA: TGTGCCACCAGCAGAGTACTCACAGATACGCAGTATTTT

length: 15
size: .
V: TRBV18
D: .
J: TRBJ1-2
CDR3: CASSPPGSTTVGYTF
DNA: TGTGCCAGCTCACCACCGGGGTCAACCACGGTGGGCTACACCTTC

length: 13
size: .
V: TRBV12-3/TRBV12-4
D: TRBD1
J: TRBJ1-6
CDR3: CASSGGQIIPLHF
DNA: TGTGCCAGCAGTGGGGGACAGATTATACCCCTCCACTTT

length: 16
size: many
V: TRBV5-1
D: TRBD2
J: TRBJ2-1
CDR3: CASSLSGESTYNEQFF
DNA: TGCGCCAGCAGCTTGAGCGGGGAAAGTACCTACAATGAGCAGTTCTTC

length: 13
size: many
V: TRBV6-1
D: .
J: TRBJ2-7
CDR3: CASSDILLGEQYF
DNA: TGTGCCAGCAGCGACATACTATTGGGCGAGCAGTACTTC